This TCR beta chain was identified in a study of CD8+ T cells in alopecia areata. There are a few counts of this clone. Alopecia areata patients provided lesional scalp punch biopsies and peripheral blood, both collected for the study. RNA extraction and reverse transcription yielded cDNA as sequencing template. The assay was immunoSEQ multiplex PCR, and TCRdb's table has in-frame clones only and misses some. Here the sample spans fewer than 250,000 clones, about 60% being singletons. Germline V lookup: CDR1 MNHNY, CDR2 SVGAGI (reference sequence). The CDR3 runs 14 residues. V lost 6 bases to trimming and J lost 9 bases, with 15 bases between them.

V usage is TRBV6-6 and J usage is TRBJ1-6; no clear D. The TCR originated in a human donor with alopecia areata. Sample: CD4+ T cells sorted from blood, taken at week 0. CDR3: CASSTGRNSSPLHF. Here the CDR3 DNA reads TGTGCCAGCAGCACCGGGAGAAACTCTTCACCCCTCCACTTT.